The entry that follows covers one TCR beta chain sequence. The target antigen is unknown. The data originate from a study of T cell responses to AZD1222 COVID-19 vaccine. Study outcomes and limitations: Repertoire samples came only from after the peak T cell response. Clonal diversity may have been underestimated in mostly white British donors. Following two doses of AZD1222, Spike-specific TCR breadth and depth rose.

The data were produced by immunoSEQ multiplex PCR, yet TCRdb's version contains in-frame clones alone and is incomplete. The sample has about 170,000 clones, roughly 85% seen once. Pooling of second doses given at about 4 or about 12 weeks was done. The junction had 9 bases not matched to a gene; V was cut back by 5 bases and J by 2 bases. This CDR3 is built from 19 residues. The germline CDR1 and CDR2 sequences are SGHAT and FQNNGV. The source is an adult who received the AZD1222 COVID-19 vaccine. Sequenced here: peripheral blood, sampled 28 days after the second AZD1222 dose. V and J are TRBV11-2 and TRBJ2-1; 16 bases map to TRBD2. In DNA form, the CDR3 reads TGTGCCAGCAGCCCGGGACTAGCGGGGGGGCTCCTCACCTACAATGAGCAGTTCTTC. Its translation is CASSPGLAGGLLTYNEQFF.